This T cell receptor beta chain appears in the sequencing data of a study of blood T cells in healthy people across ages. A sample-barcoded 5' primer and a J-beta primer mix were used in a second PCR of roughly 7 to 12 cycles. A template-switch adaptor that had 12 random nucleotides put a tag on each cDNA molecule. Via MiXCR, TCRdb re-called the 5' RACE reads, giving one row per CDR3 protein. The sample contains approximately 600,000 distinct CDR3 sequences, approximately 59% of which appear only once. The sample holds one count of this clonotype. Its antigen remains unknown. Each donor was a healthy Caucasian individual from Russia, aged about 6 to 90. A minimum of 6 micrograms of total RNA was extracted per sample. Overall study findings and caveats: More naive CD4+ cells and higher diversity were found in long-lived than in aged donors.

Germline loops: CDR1 MNHNY, CDR2 SVGAGI (reference sequence). J lost 5 bases, V lost 5 bases, and 9 bases had no gene match. The CDR3 sequence is 15 residues long. Input material: blood. The TCR was taken from a man between 60 and 75 years old in good health. The rearrangement uses TRBV6-6 and TRBJ2-5; TRBD1 aligns across 9 bases. The CDR3, as DNA: TGTGCCAGCAGTGTATCACAGGGGGCAGGGGAGACCCAGTACTTC. This codes for CASSVSQGAGETQYF.